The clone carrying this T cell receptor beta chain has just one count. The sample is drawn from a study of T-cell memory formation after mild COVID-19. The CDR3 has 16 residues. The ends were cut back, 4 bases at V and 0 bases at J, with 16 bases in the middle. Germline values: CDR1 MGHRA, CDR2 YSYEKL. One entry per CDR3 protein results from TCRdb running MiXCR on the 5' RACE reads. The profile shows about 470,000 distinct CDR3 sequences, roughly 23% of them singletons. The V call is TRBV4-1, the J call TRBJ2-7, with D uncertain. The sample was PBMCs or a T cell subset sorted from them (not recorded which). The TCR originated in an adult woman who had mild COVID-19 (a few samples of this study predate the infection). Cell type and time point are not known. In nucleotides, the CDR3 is TGCGCCAGCAGCCCTGCGGACCCCATATTCTCCTACGAGCAGTACTTC. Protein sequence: CASSPADPIFSYEQYF.